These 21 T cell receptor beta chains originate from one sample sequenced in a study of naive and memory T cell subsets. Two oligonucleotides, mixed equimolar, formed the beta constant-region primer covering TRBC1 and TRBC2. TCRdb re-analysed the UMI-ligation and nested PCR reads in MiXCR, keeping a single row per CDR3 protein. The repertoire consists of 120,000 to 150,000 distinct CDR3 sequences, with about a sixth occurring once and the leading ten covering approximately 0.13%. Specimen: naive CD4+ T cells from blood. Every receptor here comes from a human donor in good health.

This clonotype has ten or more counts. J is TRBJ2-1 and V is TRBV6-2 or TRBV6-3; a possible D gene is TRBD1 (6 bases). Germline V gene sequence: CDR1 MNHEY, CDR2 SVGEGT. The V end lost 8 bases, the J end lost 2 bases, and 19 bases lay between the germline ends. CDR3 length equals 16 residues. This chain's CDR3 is CASDPMGRGTYNEQFF. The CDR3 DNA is TGTGCCAGCGACCCGATGGGCAGGGGTACCTACAATGAGCAGTTCTTC.

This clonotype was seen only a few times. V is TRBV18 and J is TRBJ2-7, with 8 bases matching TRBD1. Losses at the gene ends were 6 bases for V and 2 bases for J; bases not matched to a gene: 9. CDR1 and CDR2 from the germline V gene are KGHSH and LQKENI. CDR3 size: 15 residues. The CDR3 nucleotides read TGTGCCAGCTCGGGAGGACGACAGGGGCCCTACGAGCAGTACTTC. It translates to CASSGGRQGPYEQYF.

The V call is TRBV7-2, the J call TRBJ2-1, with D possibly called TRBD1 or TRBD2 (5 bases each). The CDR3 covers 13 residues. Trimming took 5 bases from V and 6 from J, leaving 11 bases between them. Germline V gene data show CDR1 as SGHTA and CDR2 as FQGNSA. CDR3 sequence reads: CASSPRGGNEQFF. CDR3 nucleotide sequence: TGTGCCAGCAGCCCCCGGGGCGGCAATGAGCAGTTCTTC.

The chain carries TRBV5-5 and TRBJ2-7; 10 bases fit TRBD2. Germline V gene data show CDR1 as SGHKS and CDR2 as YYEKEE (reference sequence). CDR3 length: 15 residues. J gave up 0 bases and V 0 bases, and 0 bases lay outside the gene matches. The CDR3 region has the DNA TGTGCCAGCAGCTTGGCTAGCGGGAGCTCCTACGAGCAGTACTTC. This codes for CASSLASGSSYEQYF.

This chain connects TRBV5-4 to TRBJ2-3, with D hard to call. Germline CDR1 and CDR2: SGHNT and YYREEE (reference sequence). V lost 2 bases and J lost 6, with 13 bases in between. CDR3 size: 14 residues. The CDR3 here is CASSLMGGPDTQYF. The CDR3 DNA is TGTGCCAGCAGCTTAATGGGCGGCCCCGATACGCAGTATTTT.

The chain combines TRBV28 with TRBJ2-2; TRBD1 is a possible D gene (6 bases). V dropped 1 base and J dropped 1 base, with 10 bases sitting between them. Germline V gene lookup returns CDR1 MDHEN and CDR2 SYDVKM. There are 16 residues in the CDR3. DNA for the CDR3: TGTGCCAGCAGTTTATTTCCGGGACAGAACACCGGGGAGCTGTTTTTT. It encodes CASSLFPGQNTGELFF. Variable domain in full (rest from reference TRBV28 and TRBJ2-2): DVKVTQSSRYLVKRTGEKVFLECVQDMDHENMFWYRQDPGLGLRLIYFSYDVKMKEKGDIPEGYSVSREKKERFSLILESASTNQTSMYLCASSLFPGQNTGELFFGEGSRLTVL.

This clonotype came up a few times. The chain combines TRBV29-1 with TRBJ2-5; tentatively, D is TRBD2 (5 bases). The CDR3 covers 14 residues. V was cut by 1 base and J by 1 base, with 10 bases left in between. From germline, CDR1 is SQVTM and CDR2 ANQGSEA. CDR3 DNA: TGCAGCGTTGAAGGTCCCAGCGGCCAAGAGACCCAGTACTTC. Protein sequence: CSVEGPSGQETQYF.

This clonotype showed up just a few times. The CDR3 spells CSAAVTGRNTEAFF. The DNA for the CDR3 is TGCAGTGCCGCCGTGACAGGGAGGAACACTGAAGCTTTCTTT. This rearrangement joins TRBV20-1 to TRBJ1-1; the match to TRBD1 covers 7 bases. This CDR3 is built from 14 residues. Trimming removed 6 bases from V and 1 base from J; junction bases left unmatched: 8. From germline, CDR1 is DFQATT and CDR2 SNEGSKA (reference sequence).

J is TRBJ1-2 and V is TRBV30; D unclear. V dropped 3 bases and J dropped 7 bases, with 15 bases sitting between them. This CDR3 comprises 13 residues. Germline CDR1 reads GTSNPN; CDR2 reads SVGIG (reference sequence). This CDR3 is CAWSTTRQSGYTF. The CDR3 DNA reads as TGTGCCTGGAGCACTACCCGACAATCTGGCTACACCTTC.

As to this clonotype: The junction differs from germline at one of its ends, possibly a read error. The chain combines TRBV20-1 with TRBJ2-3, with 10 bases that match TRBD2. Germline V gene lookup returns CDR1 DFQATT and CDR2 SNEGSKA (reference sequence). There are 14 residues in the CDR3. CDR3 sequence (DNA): TGCAGTACTAGCGGGATCCTTAGCACAGATACGCAGTATTTT. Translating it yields CSTSGILSTDTQYF.

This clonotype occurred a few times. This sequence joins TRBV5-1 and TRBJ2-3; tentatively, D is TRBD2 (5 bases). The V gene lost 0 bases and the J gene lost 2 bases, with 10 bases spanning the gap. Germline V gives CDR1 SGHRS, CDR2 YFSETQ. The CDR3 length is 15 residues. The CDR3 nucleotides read TGCGCCAGCAGCTTGGGAGGGAGCGACACAGATACGCAGTATTTT. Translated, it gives CASSLGGSDTDTQYF.

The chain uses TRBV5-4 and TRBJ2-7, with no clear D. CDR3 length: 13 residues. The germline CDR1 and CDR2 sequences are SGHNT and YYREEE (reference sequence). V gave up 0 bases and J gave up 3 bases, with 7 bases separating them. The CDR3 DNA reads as TGTGCCAGCAGCTTGGCTTCCCACTACGAGCAGTACTTC. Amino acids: CASSLASHYEQYF.

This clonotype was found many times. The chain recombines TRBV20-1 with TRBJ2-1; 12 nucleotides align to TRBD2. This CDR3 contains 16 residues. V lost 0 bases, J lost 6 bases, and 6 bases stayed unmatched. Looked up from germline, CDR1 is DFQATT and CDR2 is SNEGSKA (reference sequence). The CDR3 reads CSARDYPSGRANEQFF. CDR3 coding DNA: TGCAGTGCTAGAGATTACCCTAGCGGGAGGGCCAATGAGCAGTTCTTC.

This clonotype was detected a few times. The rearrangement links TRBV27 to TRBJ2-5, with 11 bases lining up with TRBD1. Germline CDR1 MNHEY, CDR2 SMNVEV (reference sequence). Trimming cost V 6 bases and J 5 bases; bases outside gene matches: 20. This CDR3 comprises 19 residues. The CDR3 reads CASSPSGDRGVDFLETQYF. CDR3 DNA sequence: TGTGCCAGCAGCCCTTCCGGGGACAGGGGGGTCGATTTTTTGGAGACCCAGTACTTC.

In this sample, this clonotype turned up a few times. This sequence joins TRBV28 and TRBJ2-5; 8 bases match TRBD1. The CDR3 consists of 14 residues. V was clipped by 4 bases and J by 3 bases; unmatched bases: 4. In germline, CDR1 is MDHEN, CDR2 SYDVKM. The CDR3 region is CASSSGQEEETQYF. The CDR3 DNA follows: TGTGCCAGCAGTTCGGGACAGGAGGAAGAGACCCAGTACTTC.

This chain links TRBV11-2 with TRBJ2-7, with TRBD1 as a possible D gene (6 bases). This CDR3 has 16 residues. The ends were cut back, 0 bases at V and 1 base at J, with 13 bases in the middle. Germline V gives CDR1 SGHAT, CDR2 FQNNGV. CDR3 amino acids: CASSLEGAKKSYEQYF. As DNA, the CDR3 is TGTGCCAGCAGCTTAGAGGGGGCCAAGAAGTCCTACGAGCAGTACTTC. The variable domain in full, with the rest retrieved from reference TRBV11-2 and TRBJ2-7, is EAGVAQSPRYKIIEKRQSVAFWCNPISGHATLYWYQQILGQGPKLLIQFQNNGVVDDSQLPKDRFSAERLKGVDSTLKIQPAKLEDSAVYLCASSLEGAKKSYEQYFGPGTRLTVT.

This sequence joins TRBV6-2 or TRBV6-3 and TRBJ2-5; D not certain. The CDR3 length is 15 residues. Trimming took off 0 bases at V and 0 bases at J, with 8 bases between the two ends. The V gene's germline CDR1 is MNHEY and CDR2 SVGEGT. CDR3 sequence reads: CASSYSHMYQETQYF. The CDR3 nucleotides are TGTGCCAGCAGTTACTCACACATGTACCAAGAGACCCAGTACTTC.

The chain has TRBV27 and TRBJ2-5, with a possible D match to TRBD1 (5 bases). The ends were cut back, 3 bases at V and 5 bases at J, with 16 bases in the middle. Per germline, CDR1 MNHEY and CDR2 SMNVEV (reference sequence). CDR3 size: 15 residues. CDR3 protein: CASSFVGIWGETQYF. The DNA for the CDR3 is TGTGCCAGCAGTTTTGTAGGGATATGGGGCGAGACCCAGTACTTC.

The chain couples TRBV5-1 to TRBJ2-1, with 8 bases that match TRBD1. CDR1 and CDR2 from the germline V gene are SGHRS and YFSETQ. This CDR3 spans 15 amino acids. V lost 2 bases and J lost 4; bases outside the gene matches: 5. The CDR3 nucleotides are TGCGCCAGCAGCTTCGGACAGGGTCCGTACAATGAGCAGTTCTTC. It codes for CASSFGQGPYNEQFF.

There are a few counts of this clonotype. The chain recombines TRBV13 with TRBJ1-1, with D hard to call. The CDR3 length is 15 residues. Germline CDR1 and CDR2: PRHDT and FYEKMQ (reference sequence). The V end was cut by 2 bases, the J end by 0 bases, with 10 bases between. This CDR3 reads CASSLTRMMNTEAFF. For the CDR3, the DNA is TGTGCCAGCAGCTTAACTAGAATGATGAACACTGAAGCTTTCTTT.

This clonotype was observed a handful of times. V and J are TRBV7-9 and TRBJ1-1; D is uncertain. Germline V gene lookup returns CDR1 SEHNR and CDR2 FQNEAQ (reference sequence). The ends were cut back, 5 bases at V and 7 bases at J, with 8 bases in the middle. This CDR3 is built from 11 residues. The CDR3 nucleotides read TGTGCCAGCAGCCCAGCGGTTGAAGCTTTCTTT. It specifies CASSPAVEAFF. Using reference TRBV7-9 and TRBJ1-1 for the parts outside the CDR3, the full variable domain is DTGVSQNPRHKITKRGQNVTFRCDPISEHNRLYWYRQTLGQGPEFLTYFQNEAQLEKSRLLSDRFSAERPKGSFSTLEIQRTEQGDSAMYLCASSPAVEAFFGQGTRLTVV.